The 4 T cell receptor beta chains given below trace back to one sample, sequenced in a study of identical twins. TCRdb re-derived calls from the 5' RACE reads in MiXCR, one entry per CDR3 protein. Here the sample spans nearly 250,000 distinct CDR3 sequences, 7% being singletons. The same sample was also studied in work on yellow fever vaccine responses in identical twins.

The sequencing sample was made of memory (CD45RO+) T cells sorted from blood. These TCRs come from a woman aged 18-30 years in good health.

This clonotype was observed many times. The genes are TRBV5-1 and TRBJ1-5; 7 bases agree with TRBD1. This CDR3 has 12 residues. Germline V gene sequence: CDR1 SGHRS, CDR2 YFSETQ. V trimming: 5 bases; J trimming: 9 bases; junction bases outside the gene matches: 5. The DNA for the CDR3 is TGCGCCAGCAGGGACTCAGGGGGGCCCCAGCATTTT. It is translated as CASRDSGGPQHF. The whole variable domain, filled in from reference TRBV5-1 and TRBJ1-5, reads KAGVTQTPRYLIKTRGQQVTLSCSPISGHRSVSWYQQTPGQGLQFLFEYFSETQRNKGNFPGRFSGRQFSNSRSEMNVSTLELGDSALYLCASRDSGGPQHFGDGTRLSIL.

Points on this clonotype: A much larger clonotype is one base distant, so this may be a read error. V is TRBV20-1 and J is TRBJ2-5, with a tentative D call TRBD1 (6 bases). This CDR3 spans 10 amino acids. Trimming removed 3 bases at V and 7 bases at J, with 6 bases between. Germline values: CDR1 DFQATT, CDR2 SNEGSKA (reference sequence). The CDR3 here is CSASRGTQYF. CDR3 coding DNA: TGCAGTGCTAGCAGGGGGACCCAGTACTTC.

This clonotype was counted only a few times. CDR3 in DNA: TGTGCCAGCAGCTACTTATCCGACACCATGTACTCCTACGAGCAGTACTTC. This encodes CASSYLSDTMYSYEQYF. This rearrangement joins TRBV5-6 to TRBJ2-7; the D is unclear. The germline V gene encodes CDR1 SGHDT and CDR2 YYEEEE. The CDR3 is made up of 17 amino acids. Trimming stripped 3 bases from V and 0 bases from J, with 19 bases between.

This clonotype has more than one count but fewer than ten. V usage is TRBV10-3 and J usage is TRBJ2-1, with 10 bases lining up with TRBD1. V lost 2 bases and J lost 2; bases outside the gene matches: 3. There are 16 residues in the CDR3. CDR1 and CDR2 (germline): ENHRY, SYGVKD. The CDR3 protein is CAISEGDRGTYNEQFF. DNA for the CDR3: TGTGCCATCAGTGAGGGGGACAGGGGTACCTACAATGAGCAGTTCTTC.